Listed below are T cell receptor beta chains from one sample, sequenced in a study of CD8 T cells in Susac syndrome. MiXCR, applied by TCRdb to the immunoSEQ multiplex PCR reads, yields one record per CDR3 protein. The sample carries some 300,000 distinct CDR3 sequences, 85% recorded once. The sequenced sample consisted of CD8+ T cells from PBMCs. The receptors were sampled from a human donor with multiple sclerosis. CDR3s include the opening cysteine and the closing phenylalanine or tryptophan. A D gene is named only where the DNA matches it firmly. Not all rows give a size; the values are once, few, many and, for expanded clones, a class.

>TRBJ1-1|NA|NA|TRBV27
TGTGCCAGCAGCAGGATGGGCGGCTCCGAAGAAGCTTTCTTT
CASSRMGGSEEAFF
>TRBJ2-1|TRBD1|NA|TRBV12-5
TGTGCTAGTGGTGGGACAGGGATGCACAATGAGCAGTTCTTC
CASGGTGMHNEQFF
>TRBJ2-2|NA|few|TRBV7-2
TGTGCCAGCAGCTTCGGCGACAGCGGGTTGGCCGGGGAGCTGTTTTTT
CASSFGDSGLAGELFF
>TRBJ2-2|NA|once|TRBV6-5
TGTGCCAGCAGTTACTCGGAGGAATCGACCACCGGGGAGCTGTTTTTT
CASSYSEESTTGELFF
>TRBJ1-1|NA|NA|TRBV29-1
TGCAGCGTTGAAGGGGGATCTTTGAACACTGAAGCTTTCTTT
CSVEGGSLNTEAFF
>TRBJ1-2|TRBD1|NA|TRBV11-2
TGTGCCAGCAGCCAGCACCCGGGACAGTATGGCTACACCTTC
CASSQHPGQYGYTF
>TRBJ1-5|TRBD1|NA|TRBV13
TGTGCCAGCAGCTTAGGAAGGGACAGGTCGAATCAGCCCCAGCATTTT
CASSLGRDRSNQPQHF
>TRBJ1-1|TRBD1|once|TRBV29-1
TGCAGCGTGGCGGGACAGGGGAGTGGTGGGACTGAAGCTTTCTTT
CSVAGQGSGGTEAFF
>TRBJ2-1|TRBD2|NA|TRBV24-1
TGTGCCACCAGTGATCCCGTTAGACTAGCGAGCAATGAGCAGTTCTTC
CATSDPVRLASNEQFF
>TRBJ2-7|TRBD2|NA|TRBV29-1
TGCAGCGTTGAGGGCCGGCTAGCGGGCGAGCAGTACTTC
CSVEGRLAGEQYF
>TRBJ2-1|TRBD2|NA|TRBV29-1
TGCAGCGTTCCGGGACTAGCGGGAGTTGGCAATGAGCAGTTCTTC
CSVPGLAGVGNEQFF
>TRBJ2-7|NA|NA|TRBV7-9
TGTGCCAGCAGTTCCGCCGGGCTCCTCTACGAGCAGTACTTC
CASSSAGLLYEQYF
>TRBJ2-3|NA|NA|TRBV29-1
TGCAGCGTTGATCATAGCGGTCCCACAGATACGCAGTATTTT
CSVDHSGPTDTQYF
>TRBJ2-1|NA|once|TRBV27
TGTGCCAGCAGCGCTCCCCTGGGTAATGAGCAGTTCTTC
CASSAPLGNEQFF
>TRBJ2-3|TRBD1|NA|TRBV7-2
TGTGCCAGCAGCCCCGACAGGGGGCCTATAGATACGCAGTATTTT
CASSPDRGPIDTQYF
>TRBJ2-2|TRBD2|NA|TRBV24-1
TGTGCCACCAGTGATGCCGGACTAGCGTTCAACACCGGGGAGCTGTTTTTT
CATSDAGLAFNTGELFF
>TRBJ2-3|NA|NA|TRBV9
TGTGCCAGCAGCGTAGCCGGCAGCAGTGGCACAGATACGCAGTATTTT
CASSVAGSSGTDTQYF
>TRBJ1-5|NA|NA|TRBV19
TGTGCCAGTAGTATTTGGGGGGCGAGCCAGCCCCAGCATTTT
CASSIWGASQPQHF
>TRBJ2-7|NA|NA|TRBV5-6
TGTGCCAGCAGCTTGGCCCCAGCAAGGGATGGGCAGTACTTC
CASSLAPARDGQYF
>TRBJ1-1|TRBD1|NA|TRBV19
TGTGCCAGTAGGGACCGGGACAGGGATAACACTGAAGCTTTCTTT
CASRDRDRDNTEAFF
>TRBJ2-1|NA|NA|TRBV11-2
TGTGCCAGCAGCTTAGTGGGCAGCAGGAATGAGCAGTTCTTC
CASSLVGSRNEQFF
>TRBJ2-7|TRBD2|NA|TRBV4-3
TGCGCCAGCAGCCAAGCTTTAAGCGGGGGCTCCTACGAGCAGTACTTC
CASSQALSGGSYEQYF
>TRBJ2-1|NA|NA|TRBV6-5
TGTGCCAGCAGCAGCTCCCCCGGGGCCCCAAGTGAGCAGTTCTTC
CASSSSPGAPSEQFF